This TCR beta chain is drawn from a study of blood T cell repertoires in COVID-19. Looking at the study overall: The United States, Italy and Spain provided the acute and convalescent COVID-19 samples. The analysed material was cDNA or gDNA that came from T cells, B-cell-depleted T cells, or PBMCs.

Assay: immunoSEQ multiplex PCR; the TCRdb copy retains only in-frame clones and omits some. The sample lists hundreds of thousands of clones, approximately 85% occurring once. The receptor was derived from a man aged 45-65 years with COVID-19, enrolled during active disease. Sequences were obtained from peripheral blood.

The CDR3: CASGVGPRITEAFF. In DNA form, the CDR3 reads TGTGCCAGCGGTGTGGGGCCCCGGATCACTGAAGCTTTCTTT. This chain joins TRBV13 and TRBJ1-1; weak D call: TRBD1 (5 bases). V was cut by 8 bases and J by 4 bases, with 17 bases left in between. The CDR3 is 14 amino acids. Germline loops: CDR1 PRHDT, CDR2 FYEKMQ (reference sequence).